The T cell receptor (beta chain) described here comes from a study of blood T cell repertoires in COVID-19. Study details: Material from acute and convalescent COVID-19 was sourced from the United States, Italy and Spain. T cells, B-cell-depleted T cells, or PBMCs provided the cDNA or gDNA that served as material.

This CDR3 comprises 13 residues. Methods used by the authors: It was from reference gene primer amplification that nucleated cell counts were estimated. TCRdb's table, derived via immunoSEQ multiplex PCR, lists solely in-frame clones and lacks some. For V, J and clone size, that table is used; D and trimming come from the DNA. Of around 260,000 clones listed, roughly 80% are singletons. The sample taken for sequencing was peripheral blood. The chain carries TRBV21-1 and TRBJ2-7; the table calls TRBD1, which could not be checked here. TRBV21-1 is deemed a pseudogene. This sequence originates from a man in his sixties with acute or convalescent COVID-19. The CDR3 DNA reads TGTGCCAGCAGCAGGGACAGTATCTACGAGCAGTACTTC. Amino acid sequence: CASSRDSIYEQYF.